One and the same sample provided the 20 T cell receptor beta chains below, sequenced in a study of T cells in Graves' hyperthyroidism and ophthalmopathy. What was amplified from RNA transcripts were TCR beta CDR3 regions. RT-PCR in the first round (using the HTBI primer set) targeted the TCR CDR3. TCRdb used MiXCR to reprocess the multiplex PCR reads, holding one entry per CDR3 protein. The table records 450,000 to 650,000 distinct CDR3 sequences, around 14% of them present only once. Input material: blood. The source is a woman aged 18-29 years with Graves' ophthalmopathy.

This clonotype appeared many times. V gene TRBV28 combines with J gene TRBJ1-6; 7 bases match TRBD1. Germline CDR1 is MDHEN and CDR2 is SYDVKM. The J segment lost 5 bases and the V segment lost 7 bases, leaving 11 bases of the junction unmatched. CDR3 length equals 16 residues. CDR3 in amino acids: CASISGRQGHNSPLHF. In DNA form, the CDR3 reads TGTGCCAGCATCTCAGGGAGACAGGGCCATAATTCACCCCTCCACTTT. Full variable domain (missing parts from reference TRBV28 and TRBJ1-6): DVKVTQSSRYLVKRTGEKVFLECVQDMDHENMFWYRQDPGLGLRLIYFSYDVKMKEKGDIPEGYSVSREKKERFSLILESASTNQTSMYLCASISGRQGHNSPLHFGNGTRLTVT.

This rearrangement joins TRBV10-3 to TRBJ1-6; 8 bases map to TRBD1. V dropped 0 bases and J dropped 5; count of bases not matched to a gene: 6. The germline CDR1 and CDR2 sequences are ENHRY and SYGVKD. CDR3 length: 17 amino acids. The CDR3 nucleotides read TGTGCCATCAGTGAGTCGAGGGCAGGGGGCAATAATTCACCCCTCCACTTT. Its protein is CAISESRAGGNNSPLHF.

This clonotype was seen only a few times. The chain combines TRBV28 with TRBJ1-3; no definite D call. The CDR3 spans 15 residues. Deletions cut 7 bases from V and 0 bases from J, with 13 bases between. In germline, CDR1 is MDHEN, CDR2 SYDVKM. The CDR3 spells CASTPGPVSGNTIYF. The CDR3 region has the DNA TGTGCCAGCACCCCAGGACCGGTCTCTGGAAACACCATATATTTT.

This chain uses TRBV18 with TRBJ1-4; D uncertain. The ends were cut back, 3 bases at V and 0 bases at J, with 11 bases in the middle. Germline loops: CDR1 KGHSH, CDR2 LQKENI. There are 16 residues in the CDR3. The CDR3: CASSPEIGPTNEKLFF. The DNA of the CDR3 is TGTGCCAGCTCACCTGAGATTGGGCCAACTAATGAAAAACTGTTTTTT.

About this clonotype: One end of the junction fails to match germline, which may point to a read error. This chain uses TRBV5-1 with TRBJ1-1; 8 bases are shared with TRBD1. The CDR3 spans 16 residues. Germline lookup yields CDR1 SGHRS and CDR2 YFSETQ. CDR3 protein: CASSLGARGLNTEAFF. The CDR3 nucleotides read TGTGCCAGCAGCTTGGGCGCCAGGGGGCTGAACACTGAAGCTTTCTTT.

This clonotype was recorded many times. This chain connects TRBV10-3 to TRBJ1-5, with 9 bases aligning to TRBD1. This CDR3 has 15 residues. Per the germline V gene, CDR1 is ENHRY and CDR2 is SYGVKD. V dropped 6 bases and J dropped 0; count of bases not matched to a gene: 3. In DNA form, the CDR3 reads TGTGCCATCAGGGGGGACAGGGCTAGCAATCAGCCCCAGCATTTT. Its translation: CAIRGDRASNQPQHF.

The rearrangement joins TRBV24-1 to TRBJ2-3; 7 positions match TRBD1. The CDR3 spans 11 residues. V lost 9 bases and J lost 9; bases outside the gene matches: 5. Germline CDR1 reads KGHDR; CDR2 reads SFDVKD. The CDR3 region has the DNA TGTGCCACCGGAACAGGGGTCACGCAGTATTTT. Protein: CATGTGVTQYF.

This clonotype was recorded many times. The V gene is TRBV7-9, the J gene TRBJ2-1, with 8 bases that match TRBD1. CDR1 is SEHNR, CDR2 FQNEAQ, per germline (reference sequence). The CDR3 covers 15 residues. V dropped 3 bases and J dropped 10; count of bases not matched to a gene: 11. CDR3 sequence: CASSFRPSGGAEQFF. In DNA form, the CDR3 reads TGTGCCAGCAGCTTCCGGCCCTCAGGGGGCGCGGAGCAGTTCTTC.

This clonotype was recorded only once. A much larger clone lies a single base off, so this may be a read error. This chain joins TRBV6-2 or TRBV6-3 and TRBJ2-7; TRBD2 is a possible D gene (5 bases). CDR1 and CDR2 from the germline V gene are MNHEY and SVGEGT. The CDR3 is made up of 16 amino acids. Trimming took 2 bases from V and 5 from J, leaving 19 bases between them. In nucleotides, the CDR3 is TGTGCCAGCAGTTACGGTTTGAGGGCTCTGGGCCACGAGCAGTACTTC. Translated: CASSYGLRALGHEQYF.

The table lists this clonotype with a few counts. The chain has TRBV6-2 or TRBV6-3 and TRBJ1-5; D not resolved. V was shortened by 6 bases and J by 5 bases, with 11 bases between the two germline ends. From germline, CDR1 is MNHEY and CDR2 SVGEGT. CDR3 length equals 13 residues. The CDR3: CASRTGLHQPQHF. The CDR3 region has the DNA TGTGCCAGCAGAACCGGGCTTCATCAGCCCCAGCATTTT.

There are a few counts of this clonotype. The V and J genes are TRBV7-3 and TRBJ2-1; a possible D gene is TRBD2 (6 bases). With 6 bases removed from V and 6 bases from J, the gap between germline ends came to 18 bases. The CDR3 loop spans 15 amino acids. CDR1 and CDR2 (germline): SGHTA, FQGTGA. The CDR3 spells CASRQNRDSLNEQFF. Here the CDR3 DNA reads TGTGCCAGCAGACAAAACCGGGACTCCCTCAATGAGCAGTTCTTC.

This clonotype was recorded many times. The V and J genes are TRBV7-8 and TRBJ2-7; weak D call: TRBD2 (5 bases). There are 17 residues in the CDR3. Between the trimmed V and J ends, which lost 0 bases and 0 bases, there was a span of 15 bases. The V gene's germline CDR1 is SGHVS and CDR2 FQNEAQ. In nucleotides, the CDR3 is TGTGCCAGCAGCTTAGCACTGGTGTACGGGGTCTCCTACGAGCAGTACTTC. As protein: CASSLALVYGVSYEQYF.

A remark on this clonotype: One junction end disagrees with the germline gene, perhaps due to a read error. V is TRBV28 and J is TRBJ2-3; D uncertain. There are 15 residues in the CDR3. Germline loops: CDR1 MDHEN, CDR2 SYDVKM. CDR3 residues: CASSSSAQGTNTQYF. CDR3 nucleotide sequence: TGTGCCAGCTCTTCATCTGCCCAAGGCACAAATACGCAGTATTTT.

The table lists this clonotype with a few counts. V and J are TRBV20-1 and TRBJ2-7; D unresolved. The CDR3 is made up of 13 amino acids. Trimming removed 6 bases from V and 4 bases from J, with 16 bases in between. Germline CDR1 is DFQATT and CDR2 is SNEGSKA (reference sequence). The CDR3 sequence is CSALTAAPYEQYF. The CDR3, as DNA: TGCAGTGCCCTAACGGCCGCCCCGTACGAGCAGTACTTC.

This clonotype appeared a few times. This chain uses TRBV10-3 with TRBJ2-3, with D perhaps TRBD2 (5 bases). There are 18 residues in the CDR3. Trimming removed 0 bases from V and 1 base from J, with 17 bases in between. From germline, CDR1 is ENHRY and CDR2 SYGVKD. CDR3 DNA: TGTGCCATCAGTGAGTCAGGCTTAGAGGGAACTCGCACAGATACGCAGTATTTT. Translating gives CAISESGLEGTRTDTQYF.

This clonotype was observed at least ten times. The gene calls are TRBV11-3 and TRBJ2-7; 7 nucleotides line up with TRBD2. Germline loops: CDR1 SGHNT, CDR2 YENEEA. V lost 2 bases and J lost 3; bases outside the gene matches: 4. The CDR3 spans 14 residues. The CDR3 protein is CASSLRSGNYEQYF. CDR3 DNA sequence: TGTGCCAGCAGCTTAAGAAGCGGGAACTACGAGCAGTACTTC.

This clonotype was seen repeatedly, ten times or more. The rearrangement links TRBV7-9 to TRBJ2-7; 9 bases match TRBD2. CDR1 and CDR2 from the germline V gene are SEHNR and FQNEAQ (reference sequence). Losses at the gene ends were 5 bases for V and 0 bases for J; bases not matched to a gene: 5. This CDR3 is 15 amino acids long. The CDR3 bases are TGTGCCAGCAGCGGGAGCGGGAGGTACTCCTACGAGCAGTACTTC. As protein: CASSGSGRYSYEQYF.

The CDR3 nucleotides read TGCGCCAGCAGCTTGGGGCGGGGCATCATTCAAGAGACCCAGTACTTC. It yields the protein CASSLGRGIIQETQYF. This chain joins TRBV5-1 and TRBJ2-5; weak D call: TRBD2 (6 bases). The CDR3 runs 16 residues. Looked up from germline, CDR1 is SGHRS and CDR2 is YFSETQ. Trimming took off 0 bases at V and 2 bases at J, with 14 bases between the two ends. Supplemented by reference TRBV5-1 and TRBJ2-5, the full variable domain reads KAGVTQTPRYLIKTRGQQVTLSCSPISGHRSVSWYQQTPGQGLQFLFEYFSETQRNKGNFPGRFSGRQFSNSRSEMNVSTLELGDSALYLCASSLGRGIIQETQYFGPGTRLLVL.

The chain uses TRBV4-1 and TRBJ1-3; maybe TRBD1 (5 bases). Trimming pared 3 bases from V and 14 bases from J, leaving 20 bases between. This CDR3 has 14 residues. Germline CDR1 reads MGHRA; CDR2 reads YSYEKL. The CDR3 nucleotides are TGCGCCAGCAGCCATCCGCGAGGGGCCGTGGTCCTATATTTT. Translation gives CASSHPRGAVVLYF.

This clonotype was counted many times. CDR3 protein: CSAAAPFSYEQYF. For the CDR3, the DNA is TGCAGTGCCGCCGCGCCCTTCTCCTACGAGCAGTACTTC. The rearrangement uses TRBV20-1 and TRBJ2-7; D gene uncertain. This CDR3 spans 13 amino acids. The V end lost 6 bases, the J end lost 0 bases, and 12 bases lay between the germline ends. In germline, CDR1 is DFQATT, CDR2 SNEGSKA (reference sequence).